This T cell receptor beta chain was sequenced for a study of T cell repertoires in cytomegalovirus infection. The overall study: Through public TCR beta signatures, both CMV infection and matching HLA type were indicated.

Each CDR3 protein gets one entry after TCRdb re-called the reads with MiXCR. Found here are approximately 990,000 distinct CDR3 sequences, around 30% of them singletons; the top ten hold about an eighth. This clonotype has a count of ten or more. Antigen unknown. One end of the junction varies from germline; a read error may be responsible. Germline V gives CDR1 SGHVS, CDR2 FQNEAQ. This CDR3 contains 13 residues. The clonotype comes from a human donor in good health (CMV status not recorded). Some clones in this sample may be carry-over from other donors' samples. The sample consisted of cultured CD8+ T cells from PBMCs, taken from culture after CMV antigen stimulation. This chain uses TRBV7-8 with TRBJ1-1; D call uncertain. The CDR3 here is CASTLKLNTEAFF. In DNA, the CDR3 is TGTGCCAGCACCTTAAAACTGAACACTGAAGCTTTCTTT.